This TCR beta chain was captured by sequencing in a study of blood T cell repertoires in COVID-19. Original analysis: Estimates of nucleated cell counts were drawn from the amplification of reference gene primers. Some clones are missing from TCRdb's copy, which holds only in-frame ones; the method was immunoSEQ multiplex PCR. V, J and clone size were drawn from that table, and D and trimming were deduced from the DNA. This table has 150,000 to 200,000 clones, 88% appearing once. Trimming pared 0 bases from V and 6 bases from J, leaving 18 bases between. Germline-derived CDR1 and CDR2 are SGHDT and YYEEEE. The CDR3 totals 17 residues.

The clonotype originates from a human donor in a cohort sampled during active COVID-19. Material for sequencing was peripheral blood. The J gene is TRBJ2-2, the V gene TRBV5-6; TRBD2 might be the D (6 bases). This CDR3 reads CASSLDGTPRSAGELFF. The DNA of the CDR3 is TGTGCCAGCAGCTTGGACGGGACTCCGAGGTCGGCCGGGGAGCTGTTTTTT.